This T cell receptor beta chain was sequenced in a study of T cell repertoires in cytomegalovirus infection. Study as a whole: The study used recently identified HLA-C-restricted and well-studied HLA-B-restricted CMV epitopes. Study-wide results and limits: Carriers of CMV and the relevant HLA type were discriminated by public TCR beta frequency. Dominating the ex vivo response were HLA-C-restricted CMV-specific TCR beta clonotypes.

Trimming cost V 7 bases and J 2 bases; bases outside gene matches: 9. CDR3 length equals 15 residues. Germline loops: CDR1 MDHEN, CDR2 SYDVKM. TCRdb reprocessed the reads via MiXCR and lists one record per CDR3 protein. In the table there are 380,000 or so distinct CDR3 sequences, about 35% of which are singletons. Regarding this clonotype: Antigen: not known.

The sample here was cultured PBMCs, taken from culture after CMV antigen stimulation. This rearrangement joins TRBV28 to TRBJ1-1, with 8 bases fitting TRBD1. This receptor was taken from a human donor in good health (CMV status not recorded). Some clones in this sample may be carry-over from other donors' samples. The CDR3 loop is CASTTGGEGNTEAFF. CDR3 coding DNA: TGTGCCAGCACAACAGGGGGTGAAGGAAACACTGAAGCTTTCTTT.